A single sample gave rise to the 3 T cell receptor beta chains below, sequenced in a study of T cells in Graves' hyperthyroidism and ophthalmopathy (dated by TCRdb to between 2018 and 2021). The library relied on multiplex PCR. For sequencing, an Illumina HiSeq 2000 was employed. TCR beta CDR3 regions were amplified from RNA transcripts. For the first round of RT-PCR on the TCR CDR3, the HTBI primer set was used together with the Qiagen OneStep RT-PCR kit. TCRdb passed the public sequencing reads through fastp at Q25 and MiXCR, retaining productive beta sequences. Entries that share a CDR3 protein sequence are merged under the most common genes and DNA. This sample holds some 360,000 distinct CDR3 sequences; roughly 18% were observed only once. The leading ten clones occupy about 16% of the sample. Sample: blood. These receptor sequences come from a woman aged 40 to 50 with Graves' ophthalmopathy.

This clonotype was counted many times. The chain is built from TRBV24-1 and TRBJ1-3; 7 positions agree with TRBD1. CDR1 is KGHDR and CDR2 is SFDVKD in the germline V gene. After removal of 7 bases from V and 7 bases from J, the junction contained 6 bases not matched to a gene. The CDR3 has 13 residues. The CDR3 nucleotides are TGTGCCACCAGGGACAGGATTTCCAACACCATATATTTT. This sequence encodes CATRDRISNTIYF.

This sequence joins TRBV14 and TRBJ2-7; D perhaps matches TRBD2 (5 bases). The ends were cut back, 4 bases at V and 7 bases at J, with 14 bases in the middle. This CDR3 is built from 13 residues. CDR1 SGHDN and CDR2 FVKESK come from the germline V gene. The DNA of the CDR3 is TGTGCCAGCAGCCTACATCCCTCGGGGGAGCAGTACTTC. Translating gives CASSLHPSGEQYF.

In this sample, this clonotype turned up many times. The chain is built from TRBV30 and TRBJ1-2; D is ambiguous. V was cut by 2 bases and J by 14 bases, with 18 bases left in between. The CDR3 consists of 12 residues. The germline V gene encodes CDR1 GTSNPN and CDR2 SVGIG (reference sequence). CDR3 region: CAWSPPLPRMTF. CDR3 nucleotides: TGTGCCTGGAGTCCTCCTCTGCCCCGTATGACCTTC. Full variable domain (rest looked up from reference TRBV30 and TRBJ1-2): SQTIHQWPATLVQPVGSPLSLECTVEGTSNPNLYWYRQAAGRGLQLLFYSVGIGQISSEVPQNLSASRPQDRQFILSSKKLLLSDSGFYLCAWSPPLPRMTFGSGTRLTVV.